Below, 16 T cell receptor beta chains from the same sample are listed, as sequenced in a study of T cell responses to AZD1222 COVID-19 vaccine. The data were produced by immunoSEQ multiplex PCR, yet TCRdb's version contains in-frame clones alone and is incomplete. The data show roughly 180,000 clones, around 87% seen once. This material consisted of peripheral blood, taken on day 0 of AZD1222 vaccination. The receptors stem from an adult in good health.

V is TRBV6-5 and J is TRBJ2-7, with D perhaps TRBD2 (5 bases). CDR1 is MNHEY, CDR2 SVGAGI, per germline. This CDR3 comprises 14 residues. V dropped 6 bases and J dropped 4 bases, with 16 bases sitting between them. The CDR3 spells CASSLARDNYEQYF. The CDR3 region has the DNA TGTGCCAGCAGCCTAGCCCGCGACAATTACGAGCAGTACTTC.

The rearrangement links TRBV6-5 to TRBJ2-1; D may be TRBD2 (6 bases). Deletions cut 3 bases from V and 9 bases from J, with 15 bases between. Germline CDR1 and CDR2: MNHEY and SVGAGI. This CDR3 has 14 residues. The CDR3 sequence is CASSYIPGASEQFF. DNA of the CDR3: TGTGCCAGCAGTTATATTCCGGGAGCCAGTGAGCAGTTCTTC.

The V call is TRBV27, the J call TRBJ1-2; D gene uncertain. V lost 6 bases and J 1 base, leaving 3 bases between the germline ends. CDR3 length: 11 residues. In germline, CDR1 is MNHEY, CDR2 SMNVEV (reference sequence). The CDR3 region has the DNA TGTGCCAGCAGCGGTAACTATGGCTACACCTTC. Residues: CASSGNYGYTF.

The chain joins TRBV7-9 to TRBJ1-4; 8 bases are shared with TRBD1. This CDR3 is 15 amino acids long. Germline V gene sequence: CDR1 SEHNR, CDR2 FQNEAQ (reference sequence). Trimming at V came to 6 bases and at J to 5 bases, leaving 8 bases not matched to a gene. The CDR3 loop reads CASRLGTGLNEKLFF. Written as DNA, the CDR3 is TGTGCCAGCAGGCTAGGGACAGGCTTAAATGAAAAACTGTTTTTT.

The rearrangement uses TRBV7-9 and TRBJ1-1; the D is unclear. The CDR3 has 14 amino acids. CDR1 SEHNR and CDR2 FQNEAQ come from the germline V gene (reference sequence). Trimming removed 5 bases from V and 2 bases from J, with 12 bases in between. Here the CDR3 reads CASSPFASNTEAFF. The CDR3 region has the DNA TGTGCCAGCAGCCCCTTCGCGAGCAACACTGAAGCTTTCTTT.

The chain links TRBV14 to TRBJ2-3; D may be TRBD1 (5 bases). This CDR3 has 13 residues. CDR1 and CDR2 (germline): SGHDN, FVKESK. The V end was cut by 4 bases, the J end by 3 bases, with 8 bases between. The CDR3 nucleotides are TGTGCCAGCAGCCCCAAGGGGACAGATACGCAGTATTTT. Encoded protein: CASSPKGTDTQYF.

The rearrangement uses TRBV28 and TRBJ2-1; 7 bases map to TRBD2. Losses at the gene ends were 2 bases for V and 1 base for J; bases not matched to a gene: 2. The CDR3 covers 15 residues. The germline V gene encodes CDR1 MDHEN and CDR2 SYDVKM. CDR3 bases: TGTGCCAGCAGTTTAACGGGGGGATCCTACAATGAGCAGTTCTTC. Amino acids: CASSLTGGSYNEQFF.

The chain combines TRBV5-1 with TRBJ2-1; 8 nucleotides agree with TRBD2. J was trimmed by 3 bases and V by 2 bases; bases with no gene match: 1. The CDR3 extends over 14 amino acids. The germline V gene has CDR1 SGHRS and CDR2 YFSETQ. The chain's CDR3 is CASSLSGSYNEQFF. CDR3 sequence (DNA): TGCGCCAGCAGCTTAAGCGGGAGCTACAATGAGCAGTTCTTC.

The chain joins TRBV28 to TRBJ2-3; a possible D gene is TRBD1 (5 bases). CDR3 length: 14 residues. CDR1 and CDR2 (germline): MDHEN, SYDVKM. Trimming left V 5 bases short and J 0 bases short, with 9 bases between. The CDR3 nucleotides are TGTGCCAGCAGTCCGACAGTTAGCACAGATACGCAGTATTTT. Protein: CASSPTVSTDTQYF.

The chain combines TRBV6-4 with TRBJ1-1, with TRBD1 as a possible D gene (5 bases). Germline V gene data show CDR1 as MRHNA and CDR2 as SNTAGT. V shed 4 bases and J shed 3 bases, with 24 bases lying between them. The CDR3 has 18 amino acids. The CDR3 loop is CASSVLRTARQGDTEAFF. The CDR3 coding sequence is TGTGCCAGCAGTGTTCTGAGGACGGCGAGGCAAGGGGACACTGAAGCTTTCTTT.

The CDR3 here is CASSSYAGPYEQYF. The CDR3, as DNA: TGTGCCAGCAGTTCCTACGCGGGGCCCTACGAGCAGTACTTC. The rearrangement uses TRBV6-5 and TRBJ2-7; maybe TRBD2 (6 bases). Trimming cost V 4 bases and J 2 bases, with 12 bases left between them. The germline V gene has CDR1 MNHEY and CDR2 SVGAGI. The CDR3 loop spans 14 amino acids.

The CDR3 nucleotides are TGCGCCAGCAGCTCGGACGGGGGTAGAGCTGGAAACACCATATATTTT. Translation: CASSSDGGRAGNTIYF. The V gene is TRBV5-1, the J gene TRBJ1-3; D possibly corresponds to TRBD1 (5 bases). Per the germline V gene, CDR1 is SGHRS and CDR2 is YFSETQ. V was trimmed by 3 bases and J by 2 bases, leaving 15 bases between them. CDR3 length equals 16 residues.

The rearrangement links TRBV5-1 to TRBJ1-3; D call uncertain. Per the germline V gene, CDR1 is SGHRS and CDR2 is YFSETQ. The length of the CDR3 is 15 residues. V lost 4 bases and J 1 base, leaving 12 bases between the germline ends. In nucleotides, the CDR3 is TGCGCCAGCAGCATAGACGGAGCTTCTGGAAACACCATATATTTT. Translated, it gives CASSIDGASGNTIYF.

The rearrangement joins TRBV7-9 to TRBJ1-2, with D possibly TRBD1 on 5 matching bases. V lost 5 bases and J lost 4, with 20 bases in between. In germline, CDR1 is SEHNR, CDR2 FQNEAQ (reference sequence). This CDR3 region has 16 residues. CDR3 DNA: TGTGCCAGCAGCCCTGGGAGTGGGGGTCCCTTCTATGGCTACACCTTC. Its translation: CASSPGSGGPFYGYTF.

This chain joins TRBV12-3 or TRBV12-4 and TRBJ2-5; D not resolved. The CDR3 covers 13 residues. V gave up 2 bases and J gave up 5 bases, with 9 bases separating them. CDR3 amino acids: CASSLPPMETQYF. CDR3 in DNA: TGTGCCAGCAGTTTACCACCCATGGAGACCCAGTACTTC.

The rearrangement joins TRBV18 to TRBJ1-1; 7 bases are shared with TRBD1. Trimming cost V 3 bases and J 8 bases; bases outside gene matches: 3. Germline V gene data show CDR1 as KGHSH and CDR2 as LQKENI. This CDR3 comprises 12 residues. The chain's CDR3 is CASSPLQGEAFF. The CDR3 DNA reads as TGTGCCAGCTCACCTCTACAGGGGGAAGCTTTCTTT.